The entry that follows covers one T cell receptor beta chain sequence. Antigen specificity is unknown. The primer mix had 60 Vbeta and 13 Jbeta primers. Measured with immunoSEQ multiplex PCR; TCRdb has only the in-frame clones, and not every one. The sample has about 150,000 clones, about 80% seen once. The entry originates in a study of cytomegalovirus exposure and HLA in healthy donors. Study-wide findings and caveats: Versus the roughly 700-donor mean, an Asian-associated ancestry cluster reportedly showed fewer N-insertions in a later analysis. The likely explanation for a cluster of highly shared sequence variants was sequencing artifact. The authors listed some 160 TCR beta chains as cytomegalovirus-associated.

Donors likely had unrecorded immune exposures despite being nominally healthy when sampled. Germline V gene lookup returns CDR1 MNHNS and CDR2 SASEGT. The CDR3 consists of 14 residues. V was pared by 11 bases and J by 7 bases, with 14 bases of the junction left unmatched. V is TRBV6-1 and J is TRBJ1-5; the match to TRBD1 covers 7 bases. Sequencing used PBMCs. This receptor was obtained from a woman in her thirties or forties in good health and CMV-seronegative. CDR3 bases: TGTGCCGCCGAAAACAGGGGTTACCAGCAGCCCCAGCATTTT. Residues: CAAENRGYQQPQHF.